A single T cell receptor beta chain is shown here with its context. This entry comes from a study of blood T cell repertoires in COVID-19. Study at large: The United States, Italy and Spain were the sources of the acute and convalescent COVID-19 samples. Sources were T cells, B-cell-depleted T cells, or PBMCs; the material itself was cDNA or gDNA.

Methods used by the authors: Estimation of nucleated cell counts was performed using reference gene primer amplification. Profiled with immunoSEQ multiplex PCR; TCRdb holds only in-frame clones, not every one. That table is the source of V, J and clone size, and D and trimming were worked out from the DNA. This repertoire shows more than 250,000 clones, roughly 87% found once; its top ten account for 1%. The CDR3 extends over 13 amino acids. Trimming at V came to 10 bases and at J to 2 bases, leaving 6 bases not matched to a gene. Germline values: CDR1 ENHRY, CDR2 SYGVKD. This chain links TRBV10-3 with TRBJ1-1, with 8 nucleotides matching TRBD1. The TCR comes from a man aged 50 or older with active or convalescent COVID-19. Sequencing used peripheral blood. CDR3 in DNA: TGTGCCACCAAAGGACAGGGAAACACTGAAGCTTTCTTT. As protein: CATKGQGNTEAFF.